The TCR beta chain described here comes from a study of shared clonotypes between healthy human individuals. V was cut by 4 bases and J by 3 bases, with 19 bases left in between. This CDR3 is 17 amino acids long. Germline loops: CDR1 SGHRS, CDR2 YFSETQ. Generated by immunoSEQ multiplex PCR, the TCRdb table keeps only in-frame clones and is missing some. The sample carries about 2,500,000 clones, 85% to 95% recorded once. The source of this sequence is a man between 18 and 35 years old in good health. Sample: naive CD4+ T cells sorted from blood. Documented subset: CD45RA+ positively selected. The chain has TRBV5-1 and TRBJ1-4, with a possible D match to TRBD1 (5 bases). As DNA, the CDR3 is TGCGCCAGCAGCCCGTTATCTGGGGCCAGGGCTAATGAAAAACTGTTTTTT. The encoded protein is CASSPLSGARANEKLFF.